Below are 7 T cell receptor beta chains sequenced from a single sample in a study of T cell responses to AZD1222 COVID-19 vaccine. Measured with immunoSEQ multiplex PCR; TCRdb has only the in-frame clones, and not every one. The sample has 98,000 or so clones; around nine tenths are singletons. The sample here was peripheral blood, taken 28 days after the second dose of the MenACWY control vaccine. Receptors originate from an adult who received the MenACWY meningococcal vaccine as a control.

The chain joins TRBV5-4 to TRBJ1-2; D may be TRBD1 (5 bases). This CDR3 region has 17 residues. V lost 0 bases and J 0 bases, leaving 15 bases between the germline ends. Germline values: CDR1 SGHNT, CDR2 YYREEE (reference sequence). The CDR3, as DNA: TGTGCCAGCAGCTTGGCCGTGACAGCAAGCTCTAACTATGGCTACACCTTC. The encoded protein is CASSLAVTASSNYGYTF. Supplemented by reference TRBV5-4 and TRBJ1-2, the full variable domain reads ETGVTQSPTHLIKTRGQQVTLRCSSQSGHNTVSWYQQALGQGPQFIFQYYREEENGRGNFPPRFSGLQFPNYSSELNVNALELDDSALYLCASSLAVTASSNYGYTFGSGTRLTVV.

CDR3 protein: CASSSGTAKNIQYF. The CDR3 DNA sequence: TGTGCCAGTAGTTCCGGGACAGCCAAAAACATTCAGTACTTC. The chain has TRBV19 and TRBJ2-4; D is possibly TRBD1 or TRBD2 (5 bases each). CDR1 and CDR2 (germline): LNHDA, SQIVND (reference sequence). Trimming took off 5 bases at V and 0 bases at J, with 8 bases between the two ends. CDR3 length: 14 amino acids.

The rearrangement uses TRBV6-2 or TRBV6-3 and TRBJ2-1; D is unresolved. Trimming took off 4 bases at V and 5 bases at J, with 6 bases between the two ends. There are 12 residues in the CDR3. CDR1 MNHEY and CDR2 SVGEGT come from the germline V gene. This chain's CDR3 is CASSLTHNEQFF. In DNA form, the CDR3 reads TGTGCCAGCAGTTTGACCCACAATGAGCAGTTCTTC.

The rearrangement links TRBV7-2 to TRBJ1-1; tentatively, D is TRBD1 (6 bases). CDR3 length equals 15 residues. CDR1 and CDR2 (germline): SGHTA, FQGNSA. The V end was cut by 1 base, the J end by 4 bases, with 13 bases between. CDR3 region: CASSLGAGAGTEAFF. The CDR3 region has the DNA TGTGCCAGCAGCTTAGGGGCGGGGGCCGGCACTGAAGCTTTCTTT.

This chain uses TRBV15 with TRBJ1-2; 8 bases agree with TRBD1. Losses at the gene ends were 1 base for V and 4 bases for J; bases not matched to a gene: 8. This CDR3 comprises 16 residues. Germline V CDR1 and CDR2: LNHNV, YYDKDF (reference sequence). CDR3 nucleotide sequence: TGTGCCACCAGCAGAGGGGGACAGGAGACGGGCTATGGCTACACCTTC. As protein: CATSRGGQETGYGYTF.

This sequence joins TRBV6-5 and TRBJ2-7; D is undetermined. V was clipped by 0 bases and J by 6 bases, with 12 bases between them. Germline V gene data show CDR1 as MNHEY and CDR2 as SVGAGI. The CDR3 contains 14 residues. The CDR3 loop is CASSYSTRVSEQYF. The CDR3 nucleotides are TGTGCCAGCAGTTACTCCACACGGGTCTCCGAGCAGTACTTC.

V is TRBV7-9 and J is TRBJ1-6, with a weak D call TRBD1 (5 bases). This CDR3 has 12 residues. The germline CDR1 and CDR2 sequences are SEHNR and FQNEAQ (reference sequence). Trimming left V 5 bases short and J 6 bases short, with 5 bases between. DNA of the CDR3: TGTGCCAGCAGCAGGGGTAATTCACCCCTCCACTTT. Encoded protein: CASSRGNSPLHF.